The 8 T cell receptor beta chains reported below all come from one sample, sequenced in a study of T cell responses to AZD1222 COVID-19 vaccine. The method was immunoSEQ multiplex PCR; TCRdb's version includes in-frame clones alone and lacks a portion of them. Seen here are more than 150,000 clones, 90% to 95% observed once, and the top ten hold roughly 1.5%. This sample comprised peripheral blood, obtained 28 days after the second AZD1222 dose. The receptors shown here come from an adult who received the AZD1222 COVID-19 vaccine.

Remarks on this clone: The same CDR3 is also encoded by other DNA sequences in this sample. This rearrangement joins TRBV10-3 to TRBJ1-1; possibly TRBD1 for D (6 bases). Between the trimmed V and J ends, which lost 8 bases and 0 bases, there was a span of 7 bases. The germline gives CDR1 ENHRY, CDR2 SYGVKD. CDR3 length: 12 amino acids. For the CDR3, the DNA is TGTGCCATCCGGACAGTGAACACTGAAGCTTTCTTT. Translated: CAIRTVNTEAFF.

The chain couples TRBV21-1 to TRBJ1-6. TRBV21-1 is marked as a pseudogene. CDR3 length: 14 residues. The CDR3 DNA reads TGTGCCAGCGTACTTCGGACCTATAATTCACCCCTCCACTTT. Translating it yields CASVLRTYNSPLHF.

The chain employs TRBV11-3 and TRBJ2-1; TRBD2 matches at 7 bases. This CDR3 comprises 14 residues. J lost 9 bases, V lost 5 bases, and 10 bases had no gene match. The germline gives CDR1 SGHNT, CDR2 YENEEA. CDR3 protein: CASSQTAGGSEQFF. CDR3 sequence (DNA): TGTGCCAGCAGCCAAACCGCCGGGGGGAGTGAGCAGTTCTTC. The whole variable domain, remainder taken from reference TRBV11-3 and TRBJ2-1, is EAGVVQSPRYKIIEKKQPVAFWCNPISGHNTLYWYLQNLGQGPELLIRYENEEAVDDSQLPKDRFSAERLKGVDSTLKIQPAELGDSAVYLCASSQTAGGSEQFFGPGTRLTVL.

The chain recombines TRBV5-1 with TRBJ2-7, with 8 bases lining up with TRBD2. With 2 bases clipped from V and 0 bases from J, the junction kept 13 bases outside the gene matches. The CDR3 sequence is 18 residues long. Germline-derived CDR1 and CDR2 are SGHRS and YFSETQ. The CDR3 DNA reads TGCGCCAGCAGCTTACGGGAGGGCCTCTTTGTTGGCTCCTACGAGCAGTACTTC. It translates to CASSLREGLFVGSYEQYF.

The chain is built from TRBV28 and TRBJ1-2; D call uncertain. Germline V gene sequence: CDR1 MDHEN, CDR2 SYDVKM. The CDR3 has 12 residues. V gave up 6 bases and J gave up 5 bases, with 10 bases separating them. In DNA, the CDR3 is TGTGCCAGCAGCCCTCCCGGTTATGGCTACACCTTC. This codes for CASSPPGYGYTF.

The V and J genes are TRBV19 and TRBJ1-2; D not resolved. The CDR3 is made up of 15 amino acids. CDR1 is LNHDA, CDR2 SQIVND, per germline (reference sequence). V gave up 7 bases and J gave up 4 bases, with 19 bases separating them. The CDR3 here is CASTFGSAKLYGYTF. As DNA, the CDR3 is TGTGCCAGTACCTTCGGTTCCGCCAAACTCTATGGCTACACCTTC.

The chain uses TRBV6-5 and TRBJ2-1; weak D call: TRBD1 (5 bases). Germline CDR1 is MNHEY and CDR2 is SVGAGI. The CDR3 contains 14 residues. V shed 2 bases and J shed 3 bases, with 8 bases lying between them. The CDR3: CASSYQGNYNEQFF. CDR3 sequence (DNA): TGTGCCAGCAGTTACCAGGGAAACTACAATGAGCAGTTCTTC.

The CDR3 DNA follows: TGTGCCAGCAGCCCTACACAAGCCGGGACCCGGGGGGATACGCAGTATTTT. Encoded protein: CASSPTQAGTRGDTQYF. The V call is TRBV28, the J call TRBJ2-3; tentative D call: TRBD2 (6 bases). This CDR3 is built from 17 residues. The germline CDR1 and CDR2 sequences are MDHEN and SYDVKM. Deletions cut 6 bases from V and 6 bases from J, with 25 bases between.